The present T cell receptor (beta chain) was sequenced within a study of blood T cells in healthy people across ages. This clonotype was observed many times. A second about 7 to 12 cycle PCR used barcoded and J-beta primers. TCRdb reanalysed the 5' RACE reads using MiXCR and keeps one entry per CDR3 protein. Among 600,000 or so distinct CDR3 sequences listed, around 48% were seen once. The CDR3 sequence is 14 residues long. V lost 5 bases and J 1 base, leaving 11 bases between the germline ends. Per germline, CDR1 MNHEY and CDR2 SVGEGT. The chain combines TRBV6-2 or TRBV6-3 with TRBJ2-5; D may correspond to TRBD1 or TRBD2 (5 bases each). Sequences were obtained from blood. The receptor comes from an older man in good health. CDR3 DNA sequence: TGTGCCAGCAGTGCAGGGAGATCCCAAGAGACCCAGTACTTC. Protein sequence: CASSAGRSQETQYF.